Listed here are 17 T cell receptor beta chains from one sample, sequenced in a study of low-dose radiotherapy and immunotherapy resistance in tumors. The time point is: after trial treatment. Noted treatment: LDRT plus nivolumab, ipilimumab, low-dose cyclophosphamide and aspirin (RACIN trial). Covering alpha and beta chains, TRAV- and TRBV-specific primers were used for the first-strand cDNA. TCRs were amplified for roughly 20 PCR cycles with a constant-region primer and V-primer adapter. One entry per CDR3 protein results from TCRdb running MiXCR on the reads. The sample has fewer than 110,000 distinct CDR3 sequences, around 21% seen once; the top ten hold about 4%. Source: PBMCs, taken after low-dose radiotherapy plus immunotherapy. These receptors came from a male donor with prostate cancer.

This clonotype was counted ten times or more. The rearrangement joins TRBV6-5 to TRBJ2-7, with 8 bases that match TRBD1. Germline V CDR1 and CDR2: MNHEY, SVGAGI. The junction had 8 bases not matched to a gene; V was cut back by 1 base and J by 9 bases. CDR3 size: 14 residues. The CDR3 DNA reads TGTGCCAGCAGTTACTATAACAGGGGGTCCGGGCAGTACTTC. As protein: CASSYYNRGSGQYF.

Ten or more counts support this clonotype. The rearrangement joins TRBV5-1 to TRBJ2-7; 8 positions agree with TRBD1. The germline V gene has CDR1 SGHRS and CDR2 YFSETQ. CDR3 length: 14 amino acids. Trimming cost V 1 base and J 7 bases; bases outside gene matches: 7. The CDR3, as DNA: TGCGCCAGCAGCTTGAGGACAGGGATAACGGAGCAGTACTTC. Translation gives CASSLRTGITEQYF.

This clonotype was seen more than once but under ten times. A clone one base away is much larger, so this may be a read error. This chain connects TRBV20-1 to TRBJ2-1, with TRBD2 matching 8 bases. The CDR3 length is 12 residues. CDR1 DFQATT and CDR2 SNEGSKA come from the germline V gene (reference sequence). Written as DNA, the CDR3 is TGCGGTGTCCAGACTAGCGAAAGGGAGCAGTTCTTC. The encoded protein is CGVQTSEREQFF.

This clonotype was detected many times. The chain links TRBV20-1 to TRBJ2-3, with a tentative D call TRBD2 (5 bases). Per germline, CDR1 DFQATT and CDR2 SNEGSKA (reference sequence). The CDR3 is made up of 16 amino acids. Here the CDR3 reads CSAIDSGKFGTDTQYF. The CDR3 DNA reads TGCAGCGCGATCGATTCGGGGAAGTTCGGCACAGATACGCAGTATTTT.

This clonotype was recorded only once. The chain couples TRBV15 to TRBJ2-3, with 9 bases matching TRBD1. Germline lookup yields CDR1 LNHNV and CDR2 YYDKDF (reference sequence). The CDR3 is 15 amino acids. With V trimmed by 1 base and J by 1 base, 0 bases remained unmatched. The CDR3 loop is CATSRGDRGTDTQYF. The CDR3 DNA is TGTGCCACCAGCAGAGGGGACAGGGGCACAGATACGCAGTATTTT. Full variable domain (outside the CDR3, taken from reference TRBV15 and TRBJ2-3): DAMVIQNPRYQVTQFGKPVTLSCSQTLNHNVMYWYQQKSSQAPKLLFHYYDKDFNNEADTPDNFQSRRPNTSFCFLDIRSPGLGDTAMYLCATSRGDRGTDTQYFGPGTRLTVL.

This clonotype was detected ten times or more. The chain combines TRBV13 with TRBJ2-2; no reliable D call. The CDR3 sequence is 14 residues long. Trimming left V 5 bases short and J 0 bases short, with 7 bases between. CDR1 and CDR2 from the germline V gene are PRHDT and FYEKMQ (reference sequence). CDR3 residues: CASSQTPNTGELFF. CDR3 nucleotides: TGTGCCAGCAGCCAAACACCGAACACCGGGGAGCTGTTTTTT.

This chain uses TRBV10-3 with TRBJ1-2; D is unclear. V dropped 8 bases and J dropped 2 bases, with 12 bases sitting between them. Germline V gives CDR1 ENHRY, CDR2 SYGVKD. The CDR3 runs to 13 residues. CDR3 bases: TGTGCCATCGGGAAGTCTGACAACTATGGCTACACCTTC. This encodes CAIGKSDNYGYTF.

The table lists this clonotype with many counts. The J gene is TRBJ2-7, the V gene TRBV5-4; tentatively, D is TRBD1 (6 bases). V lost 4 bases to trimming and J lost 7 bases, with 12 bases between them. The CDR3 is 12 amino acids. CDR1 is SGHNT, CDR2 YYREEE, per germline (reference sequence). The CDR3 DNA is TGTGCCAGCAGCCCGACAGGAGGTGAGCAGTACTTC. As protein: CASSPTGGEQYF. Variable domain in full (rest from reference TRBV5-4 and TRBJ2-7): ETGVTQSPTHLIKTRGQQVTLRCSSQSGHNTVSWYQQALGQGPQFIFQYYREEENGRGNFPPRFSGLQFPNYSSELNVNALELDDSALYLCASSPTGGEQYFGPGTRLTVT.

V is TRBV6-4 and J is TRBJ2-3, with D perhaps matching TRBD2 (6 bases). Germline lookup yields CDR1 MRHNA and CDR2 SNTAGT. The CDR3 is 16 residues long. The V end lost 2 bases, the J end lost 2 bases, and 14 bases lay between the germline ends. CDR3: CASSDPSPRDTDTQYF. In DNA, the CDR3 is TGTGCCAGCAGTGACCCCTCCCCGCGGGACACAGATACGCAGTATTTT.

This clonotype was observed at least ten times. The rearrangement joins TRBV5-6 to TRBJ2-2, with 11 nucleotides matching TRBD2. The CDR3 is 17 amino acids. Losses at the gene ends were 3 bases for V and 7 bases for J; bases not matched to a gene: 11. CDR1 is SGHDT and CDR2 is YYEEEE in the germline V gene. In DNA, the CDR3 is TGTGCCAGCAGCTCTCTAGCGGGGGGTTTTCCGAGCGGGGAGCTGTTTTTT. Amino acids: CASSSLAGGFPSGELFF.

This clonotype occurred many times. For the CDR3, the DNA is TGTGCCAGCAGGACGATGGGTACCTACGAGCAGTACTTC. The encoded protein is CASRTMGTYEQYF. The chain carries TRBV7-2 and TRBJ2-7, with D uncertain. This CDR3 has 13 residues. Per the germline V gene, CDR1 is SGHTA and CDR2 is FQGNSA. V lost 6 bases and J lost 2, with 11 bases in between.

This clonotype was counted many times. The chain has TRBV6-1 and TRBJ2-3; D is uncertain. V lost 5 bases and J 4 bases, leaving 10 bases between the germline ends. The CDR3 contains 13 residues. Germline V gene lookup returns CDR1 MNHNS and CDR2 SASEGT. The CDR3 DNA reads TGTGCCAGCAGTTCTGAGTTCGCAGATACGCAGTATTTT. The encoded protein is CASSSEFADTQYF.

In this sample, this clonotype turned up many times. The chain is built from TRBV12-3 or TRBV12-4 and TRBJ2-3; perhaps D is TRBD1 or TRBD2 (5 bases each). The CDR3 has 15 residues. The V gene lost 3 bases and the J gene lost 2 bases, with 12 bases spanning the gap. This CDR3 reads CASSFLGTVTDTQYF. In DNA form, the CDR3 reads TGTGCCAGCAGTTTTTTGGGGACCGTCACAGATACGCAGTATTTT.

This clonotype was seen repeatedly, ten times or more. CDR3 sequence reads: CASSAGQGRSPLHF. The CDR3 DNA sequence: TGCGCCAGCAGCGCAGGACAGGGGCGGTCACCCCTCCACTTT. This chain connects TRBV5-1 to TRBJ1-6, with 9 bases matching TRBD1. The length of the CDR3 is 14 residues. V lost 4 bases, J lost 10 bases, and 6 bases stayed unmatched. CDR1 is SGHRS and CDR2 is YFSETQ in the germline V gene.

This clonotype was found many times. A junction end diverges from the germline sequence, so it may reflect a read error. The J gene is TRBJ1-4, the V gene TRBV6-5; 8 bases line up with TRBD1. The germline V gene has CDR1 MNHEY and CDR2 SVGAGI. The CDR3 loop spans 15 amino acids. The chain's CDR3 is CASSQGAGGGEKLLF. CDR3 DNA sequence: TGTGCCAGCAGCCAGGGGGCAGGGGGCGGCGAAAAACTGCTTTTT.

This clonotype was seen repeatedly, ten times or more. The J gene is TRBJ2-2, the V gene TRBV19, with 9 bases identical to TRBD1. CDR1 and CDR2 (germline): LNHDA, SQIVND (reference sequence). CDR3 size: 15 residues. V shed 5 bases, J shed 5 bases, and the junction held 6 bases outside the gene matches. The CDR3 DNA is TGTGCCAGTAGTGCCCGGGACAGGGTAACCGGGGAGCTGTTTTTT. Protein product: CASSARDRVTGELFF.

Only one count was recorded for this clonotype. This chain connects TRBV7-2 to TRBJ1-5; the D gene is possibly TRBD1 (5 bases). The CDR3 has 13 residues. V lost 4 bases, J lost 6 bases, and 10 bases lay in between. The germline V gene encodes CDR1 SGHTA and CDR2 FQGNSA. CDR3 DNA sequence: TGTGCCAGCAGCTCCCAGGGTCGTCAGCCCCAGCATTTT. This sequence encodes CASSSQGRQPQHF.